The text below deals with one T cell receptor (beta chain). Its target is not known. This sample includes further DNA sequences coding for the same CDR3. The sample comes from a study of siplizumab effects on memory and regulatory T cells. Study outcomes and limitations: Proof of suppressive function in proliferating Tregs from siplizumab cultures was not established. The Treg-derived share of mappable alloreactive CD4+ clones averaged 68.8% with siplizumab and approximately 28% in controls. Naive T cells seemed more diverse than memory cells and seemed major alloresponse contributors.

Looked up from germline, CDR1 is SGDLS and CDR2 is YYNGEE. The CDR3 consists of 13 residues. The V end was cut by 0 bases, the J end by 1 base, with 2 bases between. Produced via immunoSEQ multiplex PCR; TCRdb's table is partial and in-frame only. The data show approximately 60,000 clones, with 65% to 80% seen just once and roughly 0.4% held by the top ten. Sequenced sample: memory CD4+ T cells sorted from blood. The rearrangement joins TRBV9 to TRBJ1-5; no clear D gene. The TCR originated in a human donor in good health. The CDR3 is CASSVESNQPQHF. The CDR3 DNA reads TGTGCCAGCAGCGTAGAAAGCAATCAGCCCCAGCATTTT. The variable domain in full, with the rest retrieved from reference TRBV9 and TRBJ1-5, is DSGVTQTPKHLITATGQRVTLRCSPRSGDLSVYWYQQSLDQGLQFLIQYYNGEERAKGNILERFSAQQFPDLHSELNLSSLELGDSALYFCASSVESNQPQHFGDGTRLSIL.